These 8 T cell receptor beta chains came from one sample sequenced in a study of cytomegalovirus exposure and HLA in healthy donors. The PCR used 60 Vbeta and 13 Jbeta primers. Using immunoSEQ multiplex PCR, the repertoire was profiled, and TCRdb retains in-frame clones only, with some absent. The sample includes about 120,000 clones, less than 90% of them seen just once. Sequencing was done on a sample of PBMCs. Source of these receptors: a man aged 50-60 years in good health and CMV-seronegative.

Written as DNA, the CDR3 is TGTGCCAGCAGCCCTCCCGGGACAGGGGGAGACATTCAGTACTTC. Amino acids: CASSPPGTGGDIQYF. The rearrangement uses TRBV9 and TRBJ2-4, with 11 bases matching TRBD1. Unmatched junction bases numbered 8, after V lost 4 bases and J lost 8 bases. The CDR3 has 15 amino acids. Germline V CDR1 and CDR2: SGDLS, YYNGEE. The full variable domain, completed using reference TRBV9 and TRBJ2-4, is DSGVTQTPKHLITATGQRVTLRCSPRSGDLSVYWYQQSLDQGLQFLIQYYNGEERAKGNILERFSAQQFPDLHSELNLSSLELGDSALYFCASSPPGTGGDIQYFGAGTRLSVL.

This clone was seen a handful of times. The chain uses TRBV5-4 and TRBJ1-1; perhaps TRBD1 as D (5 bases). The V end was cut by 0 bases, the J end by 4 bases, with 10 bases between. This CDR3 spans 14 amino acids. The germline gives CDR1 SGHNT, CDR2 YYREEE (reference sequence). CDR3 sequence (DNA): TGTGCCAGCAGCTTGGTTCAGGGTAGCACTGAAGCTTTCTTT. It is translated as CASSLVQGSTEAFF. The full variable domain, in which reference TRBV5-4 and TRBJ1-1 provide the parts outside the CDR3, is ETGVTQSPTHLIKTRGQQVTLRCSSQSGHNTVSWYQQALGQGPQFIFQYYREEENGRGNFPPRFSGLQFPNYSSELNVNALELDDSALYLCASSLVQGSTEAFFGQGTRLTVV.

This clone was detected once. V usage is TRBV7-9 and J usage is TRBJ2-7; D remains unclear. CDR3 length: 12 residues. V lost 5 bases to trimming and J lost 3 bases, with 8 bases between them. The V gene's germline CDR1 is SEHNR and CDR2 FQNEAQ (reference sequence). CDR3 coding DNA: TGTGCCAGCAGCGTCCAGAACTACGAGCAGTACTTC. It translates to CASSVQNYEQYF.

The V call is TRBV28, the J call TRBJ1-2, with a weak D call TRBD1 (6 bases). This CDR3 comprises 11 residues. CDR1 MDHEN and CDR2 SYDVKM come from the germline V gene. Trimming removed 11 bases from V and 8 bases from J, with 15 bases in between. CDR3 DNA sequence: TGTGCCGGGGGGGGGCTGGGGGGCTACACCTTC. Translation gives CAGGGLGGYTF.

V usage is TRBV28 and J usage is TRBJ1-5; weak D call: TRBD1 (5 bases). Germline V gene data show CDR1 as MDHEN and CDR2 as SYDVKM. The V end lost 8 bases, the J end lost 4 bases, and 9 bases lay between the germline ends. CDR3 length: 12 residues. CDR3 sequence (DNA): TGTGCCAGCGGGGCCGGTAATCAGCCCCAGCATTTT. Residues: CASGAGNQPQHF.

This chain links TRBV7-7 with TRBJ2-7; 7 nucleotides match TRBD1. Trimming removed 5 bases from V and 1 base from J; junction bases left unmatched: 8. CDR3 length equals 15 residues. CDR1 and CDR2 from the germline V gene are SSHAT and FNYEAQ (reference sequence). As DNA, the CDR3 is TGTGCCAGCAGCCTTGGACAGGATATTTCCTACGAGCAGTACTTC. It is translated as CASSLGQDISYEQYF.

This clone came up once. The chain has TRBV5-1 and TRBJ2-2, with D possibly TRBD1 on 6 matching bases. In germline, CDR1 is SGHRS, CDR2 YFSETQ. V lost 2 bases and J 2 bases, leaving 13 bases between the germline ends. The CDR3 covers 16 residues. The CDR3 is CASSFWQGSNTGELFF. The CDR3 bases are TGCGCCAGCAGCTTTTGGCAGGGGAGTAACACCGGGGAGCTGTTTTTT.

This clone came up a few times. V and J are TRBV5-4 and TRBJ2-3; D is unclear. Germline assignment: CDR1 SGHNT and CDR2 YYREEE (reference sequence). This CDR3 is 15 amino acids long. Trimming left V 4 bases short and J 3 bases short, with 15 bases between. The CDR3: CASSPDGLLTDTQYF. DNA for the CDR3: TGTGCCAGCAGCCCCGATGGGCTCCTAACAGATACGCAGTATTTT.